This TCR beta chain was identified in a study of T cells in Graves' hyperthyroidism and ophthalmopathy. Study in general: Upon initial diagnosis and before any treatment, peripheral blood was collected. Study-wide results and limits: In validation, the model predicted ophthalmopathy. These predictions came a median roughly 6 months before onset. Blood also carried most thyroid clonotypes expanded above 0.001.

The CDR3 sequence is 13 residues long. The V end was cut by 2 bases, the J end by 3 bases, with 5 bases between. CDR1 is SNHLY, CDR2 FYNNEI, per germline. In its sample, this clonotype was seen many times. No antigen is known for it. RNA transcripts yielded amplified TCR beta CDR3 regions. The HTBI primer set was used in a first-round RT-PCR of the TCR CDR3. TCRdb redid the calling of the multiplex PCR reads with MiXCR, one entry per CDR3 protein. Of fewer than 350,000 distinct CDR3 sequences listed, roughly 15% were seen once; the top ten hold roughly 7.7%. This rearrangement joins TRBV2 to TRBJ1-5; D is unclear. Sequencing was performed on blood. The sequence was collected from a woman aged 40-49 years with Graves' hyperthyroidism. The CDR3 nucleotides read TGTGCCAGCAGTGAACAAGTCAATCAGCCCCAGCATTTT. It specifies CASSEQVNQPQHF.